A single sample gave rise to the 5 T cell receptor beta chains below, sequenced in a study of OX40 agonist ivuxolimab in advanced cancers. Sequenced by immunoSEQ multiplex PCR; TCRdb stores in-frame clones only, minus some. This table has around 54,000 clones, around 90% appearing once. The starting material was CD4+ or CD8+ T cells sorted from blood, obtained in a trial of the OX40 agonist ivuxolimab. Receptors originate from an adult with an advanced solid tumor such as melanoma, head and neck, liver or kidney cancer.

The V call is TRBV30, the J call TRBJ2-7; no reliable D call. Looked up from germline, CDR1 is GTSNPN and CDR2 is SVGIG (reference sequence). This CDR3 has 11 residues. Deletions cut 2 bases from V and 4 bases from J, with 6 bases between. The CDR3 loop reads CAWSTTYEQYF. DNA of the CDR3: TGTGCCTGGAGTACAACTTACGAGCAGTACTTC. Drawing the rest from reference TRBV30 and TRBJ2-7, the complete variable domain is SQTIHQWPATLVQPVGSPLSLECTVEGTSNPNLYWYRQAAGRGLQLLFYSVGIGQISSEVPQNLSASRPQDRQFILSSKKLLLSDSGFYLCAWSTTYEQYFGPGTRLTVT.

This clone was counted once. This chain connects TRBV28 to TRBJ2-7; D is possibly TRBD2 (5 bases). Germline loops: CDR1 MDHEN, CDR2 SYDVKM. V was pared by 5 bases and J by 4 bases, with 18 bases between. CDR3 length equals 15 residues. As DNA, the CDR3 is TGTGCCAGCAGTGTAGCGAGATCCGGCGATTACGAGCAGTACTTC. Translated, it gives CASSVARSGDYEQYF.

This sequence joins TRBV2 and TRBJ2-7, with D tentatively TRBD1 (6 bases). Germline V gene data show CDR1 as SNHLY and CDR2 as FYNNEI. This CDR3 region has 14 residues. The V and J ends lost 3 bases and 2 bases respectively, with 11 bases between them. This CDR3 reads CASSDIGGAYEQYF. The DNA for the CDR3 is TGTGCCAGCAGTGATATAGGGGGAGCCTACGAGCAGTACTTC.

V is TRBV28 and J is TRBJ1-1, with a possible D match to TRBD1 (5 bases). The germline V gene has CDR1 MDHEN and CDR2 SYDVKM. The CDR3 is made up of 13 amino acids. Deletions cut 6 bases from V and 8 bases from J, with 16 bases between. The chain's CDR3 is CASSITWGEEAFF. The CDR3 nucleotides read TGTGCCAGCAGCATAACCTGGGGGGAGGAAGCTTTCTTT.

This clone was seen only once. This chain connects TRBV5-6 to TRBJ2-7, with 8 nucleotides matching TRBD2. V lost 2 bases and J lost 4; bases outside the gene matches: 2. Germline lookup yields CDR1 SGHDT and CDR2 YYEEEE. This CDR3 is 13 amino acids long. This CDR3 is CASSFSGRYEQYF. The CDR3, as DNA: TGTGCCAGCAGCTTCAGCGGGAGATACGAGCAGTACTTC.